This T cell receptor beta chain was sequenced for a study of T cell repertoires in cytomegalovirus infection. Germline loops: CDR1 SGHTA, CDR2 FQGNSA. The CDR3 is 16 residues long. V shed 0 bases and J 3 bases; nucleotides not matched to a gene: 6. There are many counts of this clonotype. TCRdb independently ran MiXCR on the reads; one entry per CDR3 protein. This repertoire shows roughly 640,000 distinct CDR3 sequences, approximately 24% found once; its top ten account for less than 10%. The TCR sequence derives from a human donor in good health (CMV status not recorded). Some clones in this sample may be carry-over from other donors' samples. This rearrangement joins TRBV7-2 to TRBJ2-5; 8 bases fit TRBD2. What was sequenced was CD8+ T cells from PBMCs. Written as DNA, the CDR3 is TGTGCCAGCAGCTTAGCGAACGGGGGGGCCGAAGAGACCCAGTACTTC. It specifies CASSLANGGAEETQYF. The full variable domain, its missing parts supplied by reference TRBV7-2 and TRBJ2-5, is GAGVSQSPSNKVTEKGKDVELRCDPISGHTALYWYRQSLGQGLEFLIYFQGNSAPDKSGLPSDRFSAERTGGSVSTLTIQRTQQEDSAVYLCASSLANGGAEETQYFGPGTRLLVL.